A single sample is the source of the 4 T cell receptor beta chains below, sequenced in a study of neurological immune-mediated disorders. TCRdb passed the 5' RACE reads through MiXCR, listing each CDR3 protein once. Of approximately 19,000 distinct CDR3 sequences listed, approximately 7.3% are singletons. The material sequenced was CD8+ T cells from blood. All receptors derive from a woman aged 30 to 39 with HTLV-1-associated myelopathy (HAM/TSP).

By share, this clonotype ranks as medium-sized. The rearrangement links TRBV20-1 to TRBJ2-1, with 8 bases matching TRBD2. The CDR3 is made up of 14 amino acids. V shed 6 bases and J 2 bases; nucleotides not matched to a gene: 6. Germline-derived CDR1 and CDR2 are DFQATT and SNEGSKA (reference sequence). The CDR3 DNA follows: TGCAGTGCAAACACGGGGGGGACCTACAATGAGCAGTTCTTC. Residues: CSANTGGTYNEQFF.

This clonotype was recorded at least ten times. V is TRBV20-1 and J is TRBJ2-4; 7 positions match TRBD1. The germline V gene encodes CDR1 DFQATT and CDR2 SNEGSKA (reference sequence). The length of the CDR3 is 16 residues. V dropped 5 bases and J dropped 1; count of bases not matched to a gene: 11. The CDR3 here is CSAEELTGDAKNIQYF. The CDR3 DNA is TGCAGTGCTGAGGAACTAACAGGGGACGCCAAAAACATTCAGTACTTC.

Many counts were recorded for this clonotype. The CDR3 DNA reads as TGCGCCAGCAGCTTGCACAGAGCCTACGAGCAGTACTTC. As protein: CASSLHRAYEQYF. The rearrangement links TRBV5-1 to TRBJ2-7; D remains unclear. The CDR3 totals 13 residues. The V gene lost 1 base and the J gene lost 2 bases, with 7 bases spanning the gap. Looked up from germline, CDR1 is SGHRS and CDR2 is YFSETQ.

Many counts were recorded for this clonotype. The V call is TRBV28, the J call TRBJ1-4; unclear D gene. Germline V gene lookup returns CDR1 MDHEN and CDR2 SYDVKM. The CDR3 spans 15 residues. V lost 6 bases, J lost 4 bases, and 15 bases lay in between. CDR3 coding DNA: TGTGCCAGCAGCCTCAGGACGATGAATAATGAAAAACTGTTTTTT. The encoded protein is CASSLRTMNNEKLFF.